This T cell receptor beta chain derives from a study of T cells in Graves' hyperthyroidism and ophthalmopathy. Points from the study as a whole: Appearing also in blood were most of the thyroid clonotypes expanded above 0.001.

Points on this clonotype: Its antigen is not identified.

CDR3 length equals 13 residues. V was pared by 3 bases and J by 4 bases, with 3 bases of the junction left unmatched. In germline, CDR1 is SGHRS, CDR2 YFSETQ. Stable hyperthyroidism: no ophthalmopathy progression over 18 months of follow-up. Hyperthyroidism had been newly diagnosed in patients aged 18 to 65, and its duration was under 2 months. Researchers barred patients who had uncontrolled infection, other autoimmune disease, pregnancy or lactation. The investigators amplified TCR beta CDR3 regions from RNA transcripts. HTBI primers drove first-round RT-PCR of the TCR CDR3. From the multiplex PCR reads, TCRdb called clonotypes with MiXCR, one entry per CDR3 protein. The profile shows 500,000 to 600,000 distinct CDR3 sequences, more than 45% of them singletons.

This sequence originates from a woman aged 18-35 years with Graves' hyperthyroidism. What was sequenced was peripheral blood or thyroid tissue (not recorded which). The rearrangement uses TRBV5-1 and TRBJ1-2; TRBD1 agrees at 7 bases. DNA of the CDR3: TGCGCCAGCAGCTCAGGGGGGGTCTATGGCTACACCTTC. It translates to CASSSGGVYGYTF.